This TCR beta chain was identified during a study of T cell clones after liver transplantation. Study summary: Patients counted as tolerant after at least one year off all immunosuppression, enzymes not exceeding twice normal.

The CDR3 is 12 amino acids. Per the germline V gene, CDR1 is MDHEN and CDR2 is SYDVKM. Produced via immunoSEQ multiplex PCR; TCRdb's table is partial and in-frame only. The table has 31,000 or so clones, around 96% seen once; the top ten hold roughly 25%. In regard to this clone: The junction departs from germline at one end; a sequencing error may be responsible.

This TCR came from a human patient who received a liver transplant. Some T cells may trace back to the graft donor. The chain uses TRBV28 and TRBJ2-7; D not resolved. Specimen: CD8+ T cells from blood, collected 12 months after liver transplant. CDR3 bases: TGTGCCAGCAGTCCGCGGACCGGAGCGTTTGACTTC. Translation: CASSPRTGAFDF.